The clone carrying this T cell receptor beta chain was detected a few times. Its antigen is unknown. This specimen belongs to a study of molecular identifiers for immune sequencing clone quantification. Whole-study results and caveats: Detectable among about a million naive cells, according to reports, was Jurkat TCR RNA spiked in from one cell. Clonotypes topping 20 RNA copies carried over 97% of effector molecules but under 1% of naive ones.

Sorting isolated naive CD8 T cells as CD8+CD4-CCR7+CD45RA+ events. The germline gives CDR1 LGHDT, CDR2 YNNKEL (reference sequence). This CDR3 has 15 amino acids. Trimming left V 3 bases short and J 6 bases short, with 14 bases between. Bulk TCR library preparation followed previously described methods with listed TCR primers. TCRdb used MiXCR to reprocess the PCR reads, holding one entry per CDR3 protein. The sample lists around 94,000 distinct CDR3 sequences, 30% to 45% occurring once. This chain joins TRBV3-1 and TRBJ2-2; D assignment may be TRBD1 or TRBD2 (5 bases each). The sequenced sample was naive CD8+ T cells from blood, with Jurkat cell RNA spiked in. The sample's subset: FACS-sorted CD8+CD4-CCR7+CD45RA+ naive T cells. The clonotype comes from a human donor in good health. Some libraries in this study had Jurkat cell RNA spiked in. The CDR3 reads CASSHILPGPGELFF. In nucleotides, the CDR3 is TGTGCCAGCAGCCATATACTACCGGGACCCGGGGAGCTGTTTTTT.